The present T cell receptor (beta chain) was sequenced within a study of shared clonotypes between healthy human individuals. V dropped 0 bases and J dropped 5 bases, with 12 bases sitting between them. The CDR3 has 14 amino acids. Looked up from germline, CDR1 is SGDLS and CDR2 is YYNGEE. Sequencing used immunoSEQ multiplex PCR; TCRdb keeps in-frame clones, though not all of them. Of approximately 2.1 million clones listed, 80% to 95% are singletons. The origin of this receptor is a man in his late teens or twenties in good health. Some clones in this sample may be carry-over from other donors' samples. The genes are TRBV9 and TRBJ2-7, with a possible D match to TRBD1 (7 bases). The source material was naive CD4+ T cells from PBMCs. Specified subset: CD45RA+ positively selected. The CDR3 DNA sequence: TGTGCCAGCAGCGTAGGGCAGGGGGGCAACGAGCAGTACTTC. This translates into CASSVGQGGNEQYF. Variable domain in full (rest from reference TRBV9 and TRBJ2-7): DSGVTQTPKHLITATGQRVTLRCSPRSGDLSVYWYQQSLDQGLQFLIQYYNGEERAKGNILERFSAQQFPDLHSELNLSSLELGDSALYFCASSVGQGGNEQYFGPGTRLTVT.